These 22 T cell receptor beta chains were sequenced from one sample in a study of breast tumors, draining lymph nodes, adjacent tissues. The lymph nodes were axillary draining lymph nodes from breast cancer patients. TCRdb reanalysed the multiplex PCR reads using MiXCR and keeps one entry per CDR3 protein. The sample carries over 150,000 distinct CDR3 sequences, 30% to 35% recorded once. What was sequenced was axillary lymph node tissue. The receptors were gathered from a female donor with breast cancer. Some clones in this sample may be carry-over from other donors' samples.

This clonotype has ten or more counts. Relative to the germline gene, one junction end is altered; a read error may explain this. The V and J genes are TRBV6-5 and TRBJ2-7; no clear D. CDR1 MNHEY and CDR2 SVGAGI come from the germline V gene. This CDR3 contains 15 residues. The chain's CDR3 is CASSHSQNHDYEQYF. CDR3 coding DNA: TGTGCCAGCAGTCACTCCCAAAACCATGACTACGAGCAGTACTTC.

Regarding this clonotype: A much larger clone differs from this one at a single base, so this may be a read error. V and J are TRBV15 and TRBJ2-1; 15 nucleotides line up with TRBD2. Germline V gene data show CDR1 as LNHNV and CDR2 as YYDKDF (reference sequence). The CDR3 is made up of 19 amino acids. CDR3 DNA sequence: TGTGCCACCAGCAGAGCCCCGGGACTAGCGGGGGGACCTAATGGTGAGCAGTCCTTC. The encoded protein is CATSRAPGLAGGPNGEQSF.

In its sample, this clonotype was seen many times. The chain uses TRBV5-5 and TRBJ1-2; D unresolved. V lost 4 bases and J lost 0, with 13 bases in between. The length of the CDR3 is 15 residues. CDR1 and CDR2 from the germline V gene are SGHKS and YYEKEE (reference sequence). The CDR3 region is CASSPHRAANYGYTF. The CDR3 DNA sequence: TGTGCCAGCAGCCCCCACAGAGCAGCTAACTATGGCTACACCTTC.

The sample holds one count of this clonotype. The chain recombines TRBV7-9 with TRBJ1-1, with 8 bases that match TRBD1. There are 14 residues in the CDR3. The junction had 8 bases not matched to a gene; V was cut back by 5 bases and J by 6 bases. The germline CDR1 and CDR2 sequences are SEHNR and FQNEAQ (reference sequence). The CDR3: CASSRVQGAPEAFF. The CDR3 DNA reads as TGTGCCAGCAGCAGGGTCCAGGGGGCCCCTGAAGCTTTCTTT.

As to this clonotype: This CDR3 is missing its conserved last phenylalanine or tryptophan, likely due to a read error. This chain connects TRBV7-2 to TRBJ1-6; tentatively, D is TRBD1 (6 bases). Germline V gene lookup returns CDR1 SGHTA and CDR2 FQGNSA. Trimming cost V 5 bases and J 5 bases, with 16 bases left between them. The CDR3 has 16 residues. The chain's CDR3 is CASSPLVGTNNSPLHS. CDR3 nucleotide sequence: TGTGCCAGCAGCCCTCTCGTCGGGACAAATAATTCACCCCTCCACTCT.

This clonotype was seen at least ten times. J is TRBJ1-2 and V is TRBV5-8, with D unresolved. Germline V lookup: CDR1 SGHTS, CDR2 YDEGEE. The germline V and J ends were trimmed by 5 bases and 0 bases, with 14 bases remaining between them. CDR3 length equals 15 residues. CDR3 sequence reads: CASRSGEVTNYGYTF. The CDR3 coding sequence is TGTGCCAGCAGGTCTGGGGAGGTCACTAACTATGGCTACACCTTC.

The V gene is TRBV2, the J gene TRBJ2-5, with D possibly matching TRBD2 (6 bases). The V end was cut by 0 bases, the J end by 3 bases, with 11 bases between. Germline loops: CDR1 SNHLY, CDR2 FYNNEI. CDR3 length: 15 residues. The CDR3 reads CASSEALLAKETQYF. DNA for the CDR3: TGTGCCAGCAGTGAAGCGCTCCTAGCGAAAGAGACCCAGTACTTC.

The chain couples TRBV5-8 to TRBJ1-2; D is uncertain. Germline V gene lookup returns CDR1 SGHTS and CDR2 YDEGEE. Trimming took 1 base from V and 4 from J, leaving 8 bases between them. The CDR3 is 13 amino acids. The chain's CDR3 is CASSLLLPYGYTF. The CDR3 nucleotides read TGTGCCAGCAGCTTGTTACTTCCCTATGGCTACACCTTC.

This chain connects TRBV18 to TRBJ2-1; TRBD2 is a possible D gene (6 bases). This CDR3 has 13 residues. CDR1 is KGHSH and CDR2 is LQKENI in the germline V gene. Trimming pared 4 bases from V and 6 bases from J, leaving 10 bases between. Here the CDR3 DNA reads TGTGCCAGCTCACAGGGAGGAGGCAATGAGCAGTTCTTC. It codes for CASSQGGGNEQFF.

A note on this clonotype: A much larger clone lies one base from this, so it may be a read error. The J gene is TRBJ2-7, the V gene TRBV20-1; D is possibly TRBD1 or TRBD2 (5 bases each). The CDR3 sequence is 14 residues long. V was trimmed by 2 bases and J by 6 bases, leaving 17 bases between them. Germline CDR1 DFQATT, CDR2 SNEGSKA (reference sequence). The CDR3 sequence is CSARRDLSPSEQYF. CDR3 nucleotide sequence: TGCAGTGCTAGACGGGACCTAAGTCCGTCCGAGCAGTACTTC.

As regards this clonotype: A much bigger clone sits one base away, suggesting this may be a read error. The rearrangement joins TRBV12-3 or TRBV12-4 to TRBJ2-1, with no clear D. Trimming took 5 bases from V and 8 from J, leaving 13 bases between them. This CDR3 is built from 13 residues. The CDR3 region is CASSLVPSDEQFF. CDR3 nucleotides: TGTGCCAGCAGTCTTGTCCCCTCCGATGAGCAGTTCTTC.

The chain combines TRBV10-3 with TRBJ2-3, with D hard to call. From germline, CDR1 is ENHRY and CDR2 SYGVKD. The CDR3 spans 19 residues. Deletions cut 11 bases from V and 2 bases from J, with 32 bases between. CDR3 nucleotide sequence: TGTGCCCACGAACATCCGGGTTTGGCGGCGAGGTTGTTCACAGATACGCAGTATTTT. Its translation is CAHEHPGLAARLFTDTQYF.

Notes on this clonotype: A read error may be the cause here, since a much bigger clone is one base away. CDR3 in DNA: TGTGCCCGCAGCCTAGGACAGGGCCAAACTAATGAAAAACTGTTTTTT. Translation: CARSLGQGQTNEKLFF. This chain links TRBV3-1 with TRBJ1-4; 8 nucleotides line up with TRBD1. CDR1 and CDR2 (germline): LGHDT, YNNKEL (reference sequence). This CDR3 region has 16 residues. Using reference TRBV3-1 and TRBJ1-4 for the parts outside the CDR3, the full variable domain is DTAVSQTPKYLVTQMGNDKSIKCEQNLGHDTMYWYKQDSKKFLKIMFSYNNKELIINETVPNRFSPKSPDKAHLNLHINSLELGDSAVYFCARSLGQGQTNEKLFFGSGTQLSVL.

This clonotype was observed at least ten times. J is TRBJ2-7 and V is TRBV30, with 8 positions matching TRBD1. The V gene's germline CDR1 is GTSNPN and CDR2 SVGIG (reference sequence). With V trimmed by 3 bases and J by 0 bases, 7 bases remained unmatched. The CDR3 consists of 15 residues. The CDR3 sequence is CAWSPRDRPSYEQYF. The CDR3 nucleotides read TGTGCCTGGAGCCCACGGGACAGGCCCTCCTACGAGCAGTACTTC.

This clonotype has ten or more counts. V usage is TRBV2 and J usage is TRBJ1-5; 8 bases are a match to TRBD1. There are 14 residues in the CDR3. CDR1 is SNHLY, CDR2 FYNNEI, per germline. The ends lost 2 bases at V and 4 bases at J; junction bases unmatched: 1. The CDR3 loop reads CASSENRGNQPQHF. DNA for the CDR3: TGTGCCAGCAGTGAAAACAGGGGGAATCAGCCCCAGCATTTT.

Worth noting for this clonotype: It may be a read error: a sequence one base away is much more abundant. The CDR3 sequence: CAWSQSLGPGEKLFF. The CDR3 region has the DNA TGTGCCTGGAGCCAGAGTCTGGGGCCGGGGGAAAAACTGTTTTTT. This sequence joins TRBV30 and TRBJ1-4; a weak D match, TRBD1 (5 bases). Looked up from germline, CDR1 is GTSNPN and CDR2 is SVGIG (reference sequence). The CDR3 runs 15 residues. The V and J ends lost 3 bases and 8 bases respectively, with 19 bases between them.

This clonotype was detected only a few times. This chain connects TRBV5-8 to TRBJ1-2; D gene uncertain. There are 17 residues in the CDR3. Germline V gene lookup returns CDR1 SGHTS and CDR2 YDEGEE. V lost 4 bases and J lost 6, with 25 bases in between. The CDR3 bases are TGTGCCAGCAGCCTCTCTTATGCCAGGATTATCGCTAATGGCTACACCTTC. Translating it yields CASSLSYARIIANGYTF.

This clonotype turned up a few times. The J gene is TRBJ1-2, the V gene TRBV18, with no clear D. The germline gives CDR1 KGHSH, CDR2 LQKENI. The CDR3 covers 14 residues. V dropped 3 bases and J dropped 0 bases, with 8 bases sitting between them. The CDR3 sequence is CASSPDGPNYGYTF. Written as DNA, the CDR3 is TGTGCCAGCTCACCGGACGGGCCTAACTATGGCTACACCTTC.

This clonotype was seen ten or more times. The chain recombines TRBV4-1 with TRBJ2-2, with D uncertain. Trimming stripped 4 bases from V and 6 bases from J, with 9 bases between. This CDR3 region has 13 residues. In germline, CDR1 is MGHRA, CDR2 YSYEKL. This CDR3 reads CASSRSPAGELFF. The CDR3 DNA reads TGCGCCAGCAGCCGATCGCCGGCCGGGGAGCTGTTTTTT.

There are many counts of this clonotype. V usage is TRBV7-3 and J usage is TRBJ2-2; D tentatively fits TRBD1 or TRBD2 (5 bases each). Trimming stripped 5 bases from V and 0 bases from J, with 10 bases between. The CDR3 has 15 residues. CDR1 and CDR2 (germline): SGHTA, FQGTGA. Written as DNA, the CDR3 is TGTGCCAGCAGCGCAGGGAGCACGAACACCGGGGAGCTGTTTTTT. This sequence encodes CASSAGSTNTGELFF.

About this clonotype itself: This may be a read error: a much more frequent sequence differs by one nucleotide. The chain has TRBV5-5 and TRBJ2-1, with D perhaps assigned TRBD1 or TRBD2 (5 bases each). Germline values: CDR1 SGHKS, CDR2 YYEKEE (reference sequence). CDR3 length: 16 residues. Trimming took 7 bases from V and 3 from J, leaving 20 bases between them. The CDR3 region has the DNA TGTGCCAGCGGCCCCCGGGACGTGGATGGCTACAATGAGCAGTTCTTC. This translates into CASGPRDVDGYNEQFF. Complete variable domain (other parts from reference TRBV5-5 and TRBJ2-1): DAGVTQSPTHLIKTRGQQVTLRCSPISGHKSVSWYQQVLGQGPQFIFQYYEKEERGRGNFPDRFSARQFPNYSSELNVNALLLGDSALYLCASGPRDVDGYNEQFFGPGTRLTVL.

This clonotype was picked up many times. V and J are TRBV29-1 and TRBJ2-3; TRBD1 matches 9 bases. The germline CDR1 and CDR2 sequences are SQVTM and ANQGSEA. CDR3 length: 15 residues. The J segment lost 9 bases and the V segment lost 5 bases, leaving 15 bases of the junction unmatched. CDR3 bases: TGCAGCGTTTCCCCTCCGGGACAGGGAAGGAGGACGCAGTATTTT. Its protein is CSVSPPGQGRRTQYF.